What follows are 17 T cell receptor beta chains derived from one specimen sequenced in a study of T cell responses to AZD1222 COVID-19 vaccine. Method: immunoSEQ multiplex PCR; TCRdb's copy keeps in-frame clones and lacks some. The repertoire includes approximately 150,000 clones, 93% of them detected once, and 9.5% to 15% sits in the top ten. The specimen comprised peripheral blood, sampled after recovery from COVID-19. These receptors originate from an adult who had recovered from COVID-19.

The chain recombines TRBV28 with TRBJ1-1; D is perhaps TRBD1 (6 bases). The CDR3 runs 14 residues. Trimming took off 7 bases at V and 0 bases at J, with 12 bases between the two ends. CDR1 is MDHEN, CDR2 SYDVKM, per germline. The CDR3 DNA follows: TGTGCCAGCAAGGCGGCAGGGGTGAACACTGAAGCTTTCTTT. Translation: CASKAAGVNTEAFF.

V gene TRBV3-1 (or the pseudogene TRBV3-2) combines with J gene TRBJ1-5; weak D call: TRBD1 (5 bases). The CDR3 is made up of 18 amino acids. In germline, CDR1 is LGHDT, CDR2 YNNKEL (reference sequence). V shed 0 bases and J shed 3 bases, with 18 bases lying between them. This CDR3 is CASSQDRDFGRANQPQHF. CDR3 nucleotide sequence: TGTGCCAGCAGCCAAGATCGAGACTTTGGCAGGGCCAATCAGCCCCAGCATTTT.

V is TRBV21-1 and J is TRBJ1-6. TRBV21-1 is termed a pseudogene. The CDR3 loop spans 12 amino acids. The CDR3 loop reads CASLRGPSPLHF. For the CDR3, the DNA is TGTGCCTCCCTGCGGGGACCTTCACCCCTCCACTTT.

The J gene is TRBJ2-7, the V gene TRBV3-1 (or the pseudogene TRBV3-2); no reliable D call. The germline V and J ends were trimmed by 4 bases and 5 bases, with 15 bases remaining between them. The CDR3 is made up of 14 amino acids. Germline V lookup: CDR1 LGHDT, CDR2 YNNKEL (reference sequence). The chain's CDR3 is CASSPRAWSDEQYF. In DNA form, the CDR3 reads TGTGCCAGCAGCCCGAGAGCGTGGTCGGACGAGCAGTACTTC.

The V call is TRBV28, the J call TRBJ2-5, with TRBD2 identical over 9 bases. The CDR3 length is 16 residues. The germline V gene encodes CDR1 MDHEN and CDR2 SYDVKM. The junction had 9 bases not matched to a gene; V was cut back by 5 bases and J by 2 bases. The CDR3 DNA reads TGTGCCAGCAGTACACCCTTGGCGGGAGGGCAAGAGACCCAGTACTTC. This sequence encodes CASSTPLAGGQETQYF.

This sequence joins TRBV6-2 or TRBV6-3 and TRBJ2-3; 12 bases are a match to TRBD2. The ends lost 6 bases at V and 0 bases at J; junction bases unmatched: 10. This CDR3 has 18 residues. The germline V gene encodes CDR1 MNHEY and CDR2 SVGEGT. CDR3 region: CASSLALAGGPSTDTQYF. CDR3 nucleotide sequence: TGTGCCAGCAGCCTGGCGCTAGCGGGAGGGCCCAGCACAGATACGCAGTATTTT.

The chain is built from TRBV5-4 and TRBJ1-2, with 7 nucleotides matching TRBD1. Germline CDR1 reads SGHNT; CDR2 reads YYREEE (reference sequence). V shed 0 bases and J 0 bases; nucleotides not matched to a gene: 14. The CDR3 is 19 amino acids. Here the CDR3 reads CASSLGGTDNRLANYGYTF. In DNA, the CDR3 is TGTGCCAGCAGCTTGGGGGGGACAGACAATCGGTTAGCTAACTATGGCTACACCTTC. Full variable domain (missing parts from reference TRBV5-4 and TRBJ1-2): ETGVTQSPTHLIKTRGQQVTLRCSSQSGHNTVSWYQQALGQGPQFIFQYYREEENGRGNFPPRFSGLQFPNYSSELNVNALELDDSALYLCASSLGGTDNRLANYGYTFGSGTRLTVV.

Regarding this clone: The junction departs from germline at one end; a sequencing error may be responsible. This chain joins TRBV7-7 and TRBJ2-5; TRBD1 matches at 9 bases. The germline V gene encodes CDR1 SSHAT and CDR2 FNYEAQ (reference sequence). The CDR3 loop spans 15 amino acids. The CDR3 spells CASSLGDRARETQYF. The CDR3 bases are TGTGCTAGCAGCTTGGGGGACAGGGCTCGGGAGACCCAGTACTTC.

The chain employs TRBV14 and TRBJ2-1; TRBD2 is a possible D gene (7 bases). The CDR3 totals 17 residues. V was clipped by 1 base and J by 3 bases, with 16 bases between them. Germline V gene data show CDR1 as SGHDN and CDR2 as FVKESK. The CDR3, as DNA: TGTGCCAGCAGCCAAGGAGTAAGGGGGAGGGGCTACAATGAGCAGTTCTTC. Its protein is CASSQGVRGRGYNEQFF.

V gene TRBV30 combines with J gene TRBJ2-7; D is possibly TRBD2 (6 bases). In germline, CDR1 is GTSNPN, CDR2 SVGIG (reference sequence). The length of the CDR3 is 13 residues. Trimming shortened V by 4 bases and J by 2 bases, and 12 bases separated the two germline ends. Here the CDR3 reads CAWIAGPPYEQYF. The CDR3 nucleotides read TGTGCCTGGATCGCGGGGCCCCCCTACGAGCAGTACTTC. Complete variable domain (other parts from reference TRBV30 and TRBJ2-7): SQTIHQWPATLVQPVGSPLSLECTVEGTSNPNLYWYRQAAGRGLQLLFYSVGIGQISSEVPQNLSASRPQDRQFILSSKKLLLSDSGFYLCAWIAGPPYEQYFGPGTRLTVT.

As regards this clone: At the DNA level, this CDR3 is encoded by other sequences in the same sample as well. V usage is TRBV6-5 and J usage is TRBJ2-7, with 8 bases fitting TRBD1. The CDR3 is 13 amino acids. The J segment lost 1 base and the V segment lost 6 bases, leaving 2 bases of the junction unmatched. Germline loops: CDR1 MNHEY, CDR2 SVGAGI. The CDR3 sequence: CASSRTGSYEQYF. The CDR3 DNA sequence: TGTGCCAGCAGCCGGACAGGGTCCTACGAGCAGTACTTC.

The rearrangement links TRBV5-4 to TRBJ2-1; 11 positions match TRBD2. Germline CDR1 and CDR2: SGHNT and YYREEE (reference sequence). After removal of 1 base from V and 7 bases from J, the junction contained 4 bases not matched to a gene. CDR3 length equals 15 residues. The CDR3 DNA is TGTGCCAGCAGCTTGCTAGCGGGGGGCTGGAATGAGCAGTTCTTC. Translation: CASSLLAGGWNEQFF.

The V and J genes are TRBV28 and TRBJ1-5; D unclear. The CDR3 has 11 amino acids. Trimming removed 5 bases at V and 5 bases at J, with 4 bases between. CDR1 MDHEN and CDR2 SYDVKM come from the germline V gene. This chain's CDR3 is CASSNDQPQHF. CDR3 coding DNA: TGTGCCAGCAGTAATGATCAGCCCCAGCATTTT.

The CDR3 loop reads CASSSTGANQPQHF. CDR3 bases: TGTGCCAGCAGTTCGACAGGGGCTAATCAGCCCCAGCATTTT. This chain uses TRBV6-5 with TRBJ1-5; 8 bases are shared with TRBD1. The V segment lost 4 bases and the J segment 4 bases; nucleotides outside the gene matches: 3. CDR1 and CDR2 (germline): MNHEY, SVGAGI. CDR3 length equals 14 residues.

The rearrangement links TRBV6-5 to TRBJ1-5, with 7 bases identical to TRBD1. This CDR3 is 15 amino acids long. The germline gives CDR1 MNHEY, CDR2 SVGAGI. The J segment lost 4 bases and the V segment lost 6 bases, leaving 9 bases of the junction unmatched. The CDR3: CASSLDRAPNQPQHF. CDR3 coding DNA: TGTGCCAGCAGCCTTGACAGGGCCCCAAATCAGCCCCAGCATTTT.

CDR3 protein: CAWFEGDSSYNEQFF. In nucleotides, the CDR3 is TGTGCCTGGTTTGAAGGGGATTCCTCCTACAATGAGCAGTTCTTC. The rearrangement links TRBV30 to TRBJ2-1, with D perhaps matching TRBD1 (5 bases). Germline V gene lookup returns CDR1 GTSNPN and CDR2 SVGIG (reference sequence). V gave up 5 bases and J gave up 0 bases, with 14 bases separating them. The CDR3 runs to 15 residues. Supplemented by reference TRBV30 and TRBJ2-1, the full variable domain reads SQTIHQWPATLVQPVGSPLSLECTVEGTSNPNLYWYRQAAGRGLQLLFYSVGIGQISSEVPQNLSASRPQDRQFILSSKKLLLSDSGFYLCAWFEGDSSYNEQFFGPGTRLTVL.

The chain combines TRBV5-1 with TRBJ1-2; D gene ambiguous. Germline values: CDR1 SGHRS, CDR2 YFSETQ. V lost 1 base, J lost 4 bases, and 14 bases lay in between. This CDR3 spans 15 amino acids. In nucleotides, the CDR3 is TGCGCCAGCAGCTTGACAGCAGGCGCACTCTATGGCTACACCTTC. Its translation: CASSLTAGALYGYTF.